This is a list of T cell receptor beta chains from one sample in a study of high-grade serous ovarian cancer treatment subgroups. Libraries were prepared by immunoSEQ multiplex PCR; TCRdb keeps only in-frame clonotypes and omits some of them. The table records approximately 30,000 clones, about 81% of them present only once. Sequencing input: tumor tissue. These receptors originate from a human donor with high-grade serous ovarian cancer. CDR3s include the opening cysteine and the closing phenylalanine or tryptophan. Each record gives: D gene, V gene, J gene, clone size, CDR3 DNA, CDR3 protein. A D gene is named only where the DNA matches it firmly. The size of a clone is reported for some rows only, either as once, few or many, or as a class for expanded clones.

TRBD1	TRBV19	TRBJ2-5	.	TGTGCCAGTAGTATCGGACAGGTCCGAGATACCCAGTACTTC	CASSIGQVRDTQYF
.	TRBV5-1	TRBJ2-1	.	TGCGCCAGCAGCTTGGGACGGGAGCCCTCATACAATGAGCAGTTCTTC	CASSLGREPSYNEQFF
.	TRBV6-5	TRBJ1-6	.	TGTGCCAGCAGTTACTCCGGGGATCCGAGTTCACCCCTCCACTTT	CASSYSGDPSSPLHF
.	TRBV5-5	TRBJ2-2	.	TGTGCCAGCAGCTTGGGGGGGGCGGGCACCGGGGAGCTGTTTTTT	CASSLGGAGTGELFF
TRBD2	TRBV6-5	TRBJ2-5	.	TGTGCCAGCAGTTACTCTCGACTAGCGGAGCAAGAGACCCAGTACTTC	CASSYSRLAEQETQYF
.	TRBV5-5	TRBJ1-1	.	TGTGCCAGCAGCATGACGGGGGTGAACACTGAAGCTTTCTTT	CASSMTGVNTEAFF
.	TRBV11-2	TRBJ1-3	few	TGTGCCAGCAGCTTAGGTCCTCCAGGGCCCCGTGGAAACACCATATATTTT	CASSLGPPGPRGNTIYF
.	TRBV11-3	TRBJ2-7	.	TGTGCCAGCAGCTTAGATCATGGGGTTTCCTACGAGCAGTACTTC	CASSLDHGVSYEQYF
TRBD1	TRBV10-3	TRBJ2-3	.	TGTGCCATCAGTGAGCCGCGACAGGGGAGCACAGATACGCAGTATTTT	CAISEPRQGSTDTQYF
.	TRBV5-3	TRBJ1-1	.	TGTGCCAGAAGCTTGGCCGGCGGGTATGTAGCTTTCTTT	CARSLAGGYVAFF
TRBD2	TRBV7-9	TRBJ2-1	.	TGTGCCAGCAGCAGTAGCGGGGTCCCTTCCTACAATGAGCAGTTCTTC	CASSSSGVPSYNEQFF
.	TRBV15	TRBJ1-5	few	TGTGCCACCAGCAGTAGCAATCAGCCCCAGCATTTT	CATSSSNQPQHF
TRBD1	TRBV19	TRBJ1-1	few	TGTGCCAGTAGCATGACAGGGGCCACTGAAGCTTTCTTT	CASSMTGATEAFF
.	TRBV6-6	TRBJ1-4	.	TGTGCCAGCAGCCTCGACAGTGCAACTAATGAAAAACTGTTTTTT	CASSLDSATNEKLFF
TRBD2	TRBV10-1	TRBJ2-1	.	TGCGCCAGCCGTAAGACTAGCGGGGAATACAATGAGCAGTTCTTC	CASRKTSGEYNEQFF
.	TRBV4-1	TRBJ1-5	.	TGCGCCAGCAGCCGACCAGCGGATCAGCCCCAGCATTTT	CASSRPADQPQHF
.	TRBV5-1	TRBJ1-3	.	TGCGCCAGCAGCTTGGCCGGGACGAATGGAAACACCATATATTTT	CASSLAGTNGNTIYF
TRBD2	TRBV6-5	TRBJ2-7	once	TGTGCCAGCAGTTACGGCGGGGGGCACCGCGAGCAGTACTTC	CASSYGGGHREQYF
.	TRBV2	TRBJ1-3	once	TGTGCCAGCAGCAGAGGTGACTCTGGAAACACCATATATTTT	CASSRGDSGNTIYF
.	TRBV28	TRBJ2-7	.	TGTGCCAGCAGTTCCCAGCGGATTGCTGGGTACTTC	CASSSQRIAGYF
TRBD2	TRBV5-1	TRBJ2-3	.	TGCGCCAGCAACCGGATGACTAGCGGGAACCCCGAGGATACGCAGTATTTT	CASNRMTSGNPEDTQYF
.	TRBV7-9	TRBJ2-5	.	TGTGCCAGCAGCTTAAACCCAGGGGCCCAAGAGACCCAGTACTTC	CASSLNPGAQETQYF
TRBD2	TRBV11-1	TRBJ2-3	.	TGTGCCAGCAGCCTTCGACTAGCGAGCACAGATACGCAGTATTTT	CASSLRLASTDTQYF
TRBD2	TRBV10-3	TRBJ2-7	once	TGTGCCACGTCCGCTAGCGGGAGTGGATACGAGCAGTACTTC	CATSASGSGYEQYF
.	TRBV11-2	TRBJ1-1	few	TGTGCCAGCAGCCCATCCGGGGGCACCCCTCTGGACACTGAAGCTTTCTTT	CASSPSGGTPLDTEAFF
TRBD1	TRBV27	TRBJ2-7	.	TGTGCCAGCAGTTGGGGACAGTTCTACGAGCAGTACTTC	CASSWGQFYEQYF
.	TRBV25-1	TRBJ1-1	.	TGTGCCAGCAGTGGGTCGGGGCAGGGGAGCACTGAAGCTTTCTTT	CASSGSGQGSTEAFF
.	TRBV9	TRBJ2-5	.	TGTGCCAGCAGCGTAGACCGTGGTAGCGGTCAAGAGACCCAGTACTTC	CASSVDRGSGQETQYF
.	TRBV5-1	TRBJ2-1	.	TGCGCCAGCAGAACGGGCCCTTTCGAGCAGTTCTTC	CASRTGPFEQFF
TRBD2	TRBV9	TRBJ2-5	few	TGTGCCAGCAGCGTAGCGGGGGGACTAGCTGAAGAGACCCAGTACTTC	CASSVAGGLAEETQYF
TRBD2	TRBV5-1	TRBJ2-3	.	TGCGCCAGCAGCTTGGGCGGGAGTCCGTCAGATACGCAGTATTTT	CASSLGGSPSDTQYF
TRBD1	TRBV12-5	TRBJ1-1	.	TGTGCTAGTGGTTTGAACTTCCAGGGGGCGCTGGGCACTGAAGCTTTCTTT	CASGLNFQGALGTEAFF
.	TRBV5-1	TRBJ2-5	once	TGCGCCAGCGGGACCGGGAGCGGGGAGACCCAGTACTTC	CASGTGSGETQYF
TRBD1	TRBV7-9	TRBJ1-1	.	TGTGCCAGCAGCGGACAGGGGGGCTTCTGGAACACTGAAGCTTTCTTT	CASSGQGGFWNTEAFF
TRBD2	TRBV2	TRBJ2-5	.	TGTGCCAGCAGACGACTAGCGATCCAAGAGACCCAGTACTTC	CASRRLAIQETQYF
.	TRBV5-1	TRBJ2-3	.	TGCGCCAGCAGCTTGGCCAGGCAGAGCACAGATACGCAGTATTTT	CASSLARQSTDTQYF
.	TRBV27	TRBJ1-1	once	TGTGCCAGCAGTTTAGTGGAAAACACTGAAGCTTTCTTT	CASSLVENTEAFF
.	TRBV16	TRBJ1-5	.	TGTGCCAGCAGCCCTCAGGACAGCAGTTTTCAGCCCCAGCATTTT	CASSPQDSSFQPQHF
TRBD1	TRBV29-1	TRBJ1-4	once	TGCAGCGCCGAGACAGGGGTTGGTGAAAAACTGTTTTTT	CSAETGVGEKLFF
.	TRBV7-6	TRBJ2-1	.	TGTGCCAGCAGCTTATCCCACAGCTACAATGAGCAGTTCTTC	CASSLSHSYNEQFF
.	TRBV2	TRBJ1-2	.	TGTGCCAGCAGTCGCTTTCAAGGCTACACCTTC	CASSRFQGYTF
TRBD2	TRBV4-1	TRBJ2-1	.	TGCGCCAGCAGCCATCCCGGGACTAGGCGGACCAATGAGCAGTTCTTC	CASSHPGTRRTNEQFF
.	TRBV5-1	TRBJ2-3	.	TGCGCCAGCAGCTACGCCAGGGACCTTGCCCCAGATACGCAGTATTTT	CASSYARDLAPDTQYF